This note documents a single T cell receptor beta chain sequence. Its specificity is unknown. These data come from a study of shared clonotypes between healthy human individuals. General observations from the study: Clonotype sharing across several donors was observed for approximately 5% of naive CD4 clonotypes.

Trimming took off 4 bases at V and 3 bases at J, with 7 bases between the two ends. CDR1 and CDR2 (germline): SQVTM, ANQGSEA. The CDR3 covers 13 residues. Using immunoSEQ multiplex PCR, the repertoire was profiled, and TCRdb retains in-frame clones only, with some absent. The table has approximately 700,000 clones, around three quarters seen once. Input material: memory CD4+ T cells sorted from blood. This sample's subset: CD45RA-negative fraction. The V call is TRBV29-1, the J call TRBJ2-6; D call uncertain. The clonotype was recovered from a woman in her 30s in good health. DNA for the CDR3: TGCAGCGTTGCCGACGGTGGGGCCAACGTCCTGACTTTC. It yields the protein CSVADGGANVLTF.